This T cell receptor (beta chain) is from a study of T cells after yellow fever vaccination (dated by TCRdb to between 2018 and 2021). As for the study more broadly: The SMART-Seq v4 Ultra Low Input RNA kit was used to prepare libraries from fractions with low cell numbers. Two healthy male donors, one aged 18 to 30 and one aged 30 to 40 years, were included in the cohort. To follow T-cell clones before and after both primary and booster YFV17D yellow fever vaccination, bulk TCR alpha and beta repertoires underwent longitudinal sequencing. Blood was drawn at multiple timepoints before and after primary and secondary immunization, with bulk PBMC replicates and cell subsets isolated. The paper's findings and limits, for the study overall: Compared with the primary T-cell response, the secondary T-cell response was weaker but faster, peaking on day 5 rather than day 15. The study included only two donors, which limits how far the findings can be generalized. Computational filtering was required because FACS-sorted repertoires could contain abundant contaminating clonotypes from the bulk population. A small fraction of clonotypes showed up in both the CD4 and CD8 compartments, probably as a result of convergent recombination. Most clones expanded after primary vaccination were re-detected after the booster (almost 98% of CD4 and approximately 89% of CD8), suggesting broad memory maintenance.

What the treatment or condition label conveys for this sample: live attenuated yellow fever vaccine strain. Two biological replicates of bulk PBMCs were collected at each blood-draw timepoint. PBMCs were isolated from peripheral blood using a standard Ficoll-Paque protocol. RNA was extracted with TriZol from bulk PBMCs, CD4 and CD8 fractions, and dextramer-positive and dextramer-negative fractions. TCR cDNA was synthesized by 5'RACE template switching, which introduced a universal primer site and unique molecular identifiers. cDNA synthesis was primed from both the TCR alpha and TCR beta constant segments. Two PCR steps were used to amplify libraries, with sample barcodes and sequencing adapters being added in the second step. Libraries were sequenced on Illumina HiSeq 2500 (2x100 bp) or NovaSeq (2x150 bp). On the authors' methods: Reads were demultiplexed and collapsed into UMI consensus sequences with MIGEC, and V(D)J alignment was performed with MiXCR. Using edgeR on replicate PBMC samples, clonotypes were called vaccine-responding if FDR was below 0.01 and the log2 fold change was above 5 up to day 15. Each bulk clonotype received a CD4 or CD8 identity based on whether the sequenced CD4 or CD8 repertoire contained that clonotype at higher abundance. TCRdb applied fastp at Q25 and MiXCR to the public reads, then kept only in-frame beta chains. All rows with the same CDR3 protein become a single entry with the most common DNA and genes. The V and J calls, along with clone size, are taken from TCRdb and not from the paper's own processing. The sample table holds 500,000 to 650,000 distinct CDR3 sequences, of which roughly 17% were seen once. Around a sixth of the sample is in the top ten clones.

The CDR1 and CDR2 encoded by the germline V gene are SQVTM and ANQGSEA. Inclusive of the bounding cysteine and phenylalanine, the CDR3 is 14 residues long. The only DNA kept is the CDR3, 42 bases in frame from the first base. V is pared back by 4 bases and J by 3 bases, with 10 bases lying between the germline termini. This clonotype appeared a few times. The antigen it recognizes is unknown. Base qualities are not at hand, and no much larger clone is one base apart. This receptor was identified in a man aged 18 to 30 who received the YFV17D yellow fever vaccine. The sample in question was PBMCs, obtained around 5 days after the first yellow fever vaccination. The rearrangement combines TRBV29-1 with TRBJ2-6; TRBD1 is possibly the D segment (5 matching bases). DNA sequence: TGCAGCGTTGCTAACAGGAGTGGGGCCAACGTCCTGACTTTC. Its protein reads: CSVANRSGANVLTF.